A selection of T cell receptor beta chains follows, all from one sample in a study of T-cell reconstitution after alpha-beta-depleted transplantation in children. From the PCR reads, TCRdb called clonotypes with MiXCR, one entry per CDR3 protein. The repertoire has approximately 1,000,000 distinct CDR3 sequences, around 30% of them found once; the top ten carry 28%. Material: PBMCs, mostly from graft donor cells, obtained 360 days after TCRalphabeta/CD19-depleted stem cell transplant. The origin of the receptors is a boy in the first two years of life who had a stem cell transplant for SCID, so the T cells may come from the graft donor. The CDR3 runs from the conserved cysteine through the conserved F or W. The D gene is left open where the match is weak. Rows may omit the clone size; those that give it use once, few, many or a size class.

CDR3 protein	CDR3 DNA	D gene	clone size	V gene	J gene
CASSFGQGTEETQYF	TGTGCCAGCAGTTTCGGACAGGGTACAGAAGAGACCCAGTACTTC	TRBD1	few	TRBV12-3/TRBV12-4	TRBJ2-5
CASSAGGFSTDTQYF	TGTGCCAGCAGCGCCGGGGGGTTTAGCACAGATACGCAGTATTTT	TRBD2	-	TRBV25-1	TRBJ2-3
CASSLSPNSYNEQFF	TGCGCCAGCAGCTTGAGCCCCAACTCCTACAATGAGCAGTTCTTC	-	-	TRBV5-1	TRBJ2-1
CATSDQATTDTQYF	TGTGCCACCAGTGACCAGGCGACCACAGATACGCAGTATTTT	-	many	TRBV24-1	TRBJ2-3
CASRTGTGSGQPQHF	TGTGCCAGCAGGACCGGGACAGGGAGCGGTCAGCCCCAGCATTTT	TRBD1	-	TRBV6-1	TRBJ1-5
CSVGDAGTGFYEQYF	TGCAGCGTTGGGGACGCCGGGACAGGGTTCTACGAGCAGTACTTC	TRBD1	-	TRBV29-1	TRBJ2-7
CASSHPGRGGHNEQFF	TGTGCCAGCAGCCACCCCGGGCGGGGGGGCCACAATGAGCAGTTCTTC	TRBD2	once	TRBV7-9	TRBJ2-1
CASSEAGLARETQYF	TGTGCCAGCAGTGAAGCAGGCCTAGCGCGAGAGACCCAGTACTTC	-	-	TRBV2	TRBJ2-5
CASSLGTRPSEQFF	TGTGCCAGCAGTTTGGGGACCCGCCCCAGTGAGCAGTTCTTC	-	-	TRBV12-3/TRBV12-4	TRBJ2-1
CASSPRPEAGGSQSSYNEQFF	TGTGCCAGCAGCCCTCGACCCGAAGCGGGGGGCTCTCAAAGCTCCTACAATGAGCAGTTCTTC	TRBD2	-	TRBV9	TRBJ2-1
CASNLPGGNEQFF	TGTGCCAGCAATCTACCCGGCGGGAATGAGCAGTTCTTC	-	-	TRBV6-2/TRBV6-3	TRBJ2-1
CASSNQDRRGYEQYF	TGTGCCAGCAGCAATCAAGACAGGAGGGGCTACGAGCAGTACTTC	-	-	TRBV5-6	TRBJ2-7
CASSLKWVSDTQYF	TGTGCCAGCAGCTTAAAGTGGGTCTCAGATACGCAGTATTTT	-	-	TRBV7-2	TRBJ2-3
CASSLHITGPLAKNIQYF	TGTGCCAGCAGCCTACATATTACAGGGCCACTAGCCAAAAACATTCAGTACTTC	-	-	TRBV14	TRBJ2-4
CASSEGWVAHQPQHF	TGTGCCAGCAGTGAAGGATGGGTAGCCCATCAGCCCCAGCATTTT	-	-	TRBV6-1	TRBJ1-5
CASAPGQGYEQYF	TGTGCCAGCGCCCCGGGACAGGGCTACGAGCAGTACTTC	TRBD1	few	TRBV25-1	TRBJ2-7
CASSFFGLTETQYF	TGTGCCAGCAGTTTTTTTGGCCTTACAGAGACCCAGTACTTC	-	few	TRBV12-3/TRBV12-4	TRBJ2-5
CATKEQGSDTQYF	TGTGCCACAAAAGAACAGGGCTCAGATACGCAGTATTTT	-	few	TRBV10-3	TRBJ2-3
CASSQKDRGILNEKLFF	TGTGCCAGCAGCCAAAAGGACAGGGGTATACTTAATGAAAAACTGTTTTTT	TRBD1	-	TRBV3-1	TRBJ1-4
CASSQLDRANEKLFF	TGTGCCAGCAGCCAGTTGGACAGGGCGAATGAAAAACTGTTTTTT	TRBD1	-	TRBV4-2	TRBJ1-4
CASSSPGVGLAANEQFF	TGTGCCAGCAGTTCCCCTGGCGTCGGACTAGCGGCCAATGAGCAGTTCTTC	TRBD2	few	TRBV27	TRBJ2-1
CASSLRGTMNTEAFF	TGTGCCAGCAGTTTACGGGGAACTATGAACACTGAAGCTTTCTTT	-	-	TRBV12-3/TRBV12-4	TRBJ1-1
CASSLWRGGSDTQYF	TGCGCCAGCAGCTTGTGGCGGGGGGGCTCGGATACGCAGTATTTT	TRBD2	-	TRBV5-1	TRBJ2-3
CASSSWGRGTSGQPSTDTQYF	TGTGCCAGCAGCTCCTGGGGGAGAGGGACTAGCGGACAACCTAGCACAGATACGCAGTATTTT	TRBD2	-	TRBV11-1	TRBJ2-3
CSARGGNSPLHF	TGCAGTGCTAGAGGAGGGAATTCACCCCTCCACTTT	-	few	TRBV20-1	TRBJ1-6
CASSLRSGDTEAFF	TGCGCCAGCAGCTTGAGGTCAGGGGACACTGAAGCTTTCTTT	-	-	TRBV5-1	TRBJ1-1
CASSQDQGRGDGYTF	TGTGCCAGCAGCCAAGATCAAGGAAGGGGGGATGGCTACACCTTC	-	few	TRBV4-2	TRBJ1-2
CASSLAKSYEQYF	TGTGCCAGCAGCTTAGCGAAGTCCTACGAGCAGTACTTC	-	many	TRBV7-8	TRBJ2-7
CASSHPDGNLNTEAFF	TGCGCCAGCAGCCACCCGGACGGGAACCTGAACACTGAAGCTTTCTTT	-	-	TRBV5-1	TRBJ1-1
CASSLGNSGGRGTQYF	TGTGCCAGCAGCTTAGGAAATAGCGGGGGCCGAGGTACGCAGTATTTT	TRBD2	few	TRBV11-3	TRBJ2-3
CAINPGQGFHEQYF	TGTGCCATCAATCCGGGACAGGGTTTCCACGAGCAGTACTTC	TRBD1	-	TRBV10-3	TRBJ2-7
CSVAGTGDSGANVLTF	TGCAGCGTAGCCGGGACAGGGGACTCTGGGGCCAACGTCCTGACTTTC	TRBD1	-	TRBV29-1	TRBJ2-6
CASSSRDKAYEQYF	TGTGCCAGCAGCTCGCGGGACAAAGCCTACGAGCAGTACTTC	-	-	TRBV13	TRBJ2-7
CASSKWGSYNEQFF	TGTGCCAGTAGTAAATGGGGTTCCTACAATGAGCAGTTCTTC	-	-	TRBV19	TRBJ2-1
CASSEERGGTSSTDTQYF	TGTGCCAGCAGTGAAGAGAGGGGGGGAACCTCTAGCACAGATACGCAGTATTTT	-	-	TRBV25-1	TRBJ2-3
CSTGLQADTQYF	TGCAGCACGGGACTCCAGGCAGATACGCAGTATTTT	-	-	TRBV29-1	TRBJ2-3
CASSLYTDAEETQYF	TGTGCCAGCAGTTTATACACAGACGCCGAAGAGACCCAGTACTTC	-	-	TRBV28	TRBJ2-5
CAISGPGQGVSYEQYF	TGTGCCATCAGTGGTCCGGGACAGGGTGTCTCCTACGAGCAGTACTTC	TRBD1	-	TRBV10-3	TRBJ2-7
CASSQDRWGTRNEKLFF	TGTGCCAGCAGCCAAGATCGTTGGGGGACCCGTAATGAAAAACTGTTTTTT	-	-	TRBV4-2	TRBJ1-4
CASSPLGGPGELFF	TGTGCCAGCAGCCCCCTCGGAGGGCCCGGGGAGCTGTTTTTT	-	few	TRBV5-5	TRBJ2-2
CASSTTSADTQYF	TGCGCCAGCAGCACGACTAGTGCAGATACGCAGTATTTT	-	-	TRBV4-3	TRBJ2-3
CASSPDPGNYGYTF	TGTGCCAGCAGTCCCGACCCCGGGAACTATGGCTACACCTTC	-	few	TRBV4-2	TRBJ1-2